This TCR beta chain is from a study of T cell clonality in common variable immunodeficiency. This clone has ten or more counts. Its cognate antigen is unknown. With the read ending 3 residues before the CDR3 end, the germline J gene is used to fill in that end. The CDR3 runs 15 residues. Trimming shortened V by 2 bases and J by 9 bases, and 17 bases separated the two germline ends. Germline-derived CDR1 and CDR2 are KGHSH and LQKENI. Some clones are missing from TCRdb's copy, which holds only in-frame ones; the method was immunoSEQ multiplex PCR. Altogether about 35,000 clones were found in the sample, and no singletons occur. Overall study findings and caveats: Reportedly, TCR beta sequences from common variable immunodeficiency showed fewer deletions and N-nucleotide insertions. Compared with healthy controls, CVID subjects showed increased TCRbeta clonality, mostly in about a third.

Aged about 9 to 70 years, CVID subjects averaged roughly 43 years old. The clonotype comes from a human donor with common variable immunodeficiency. Sequencing was carried out using peripheral blood mononuclear cells. The rearrangement uses TRBV18 and TRBJ2-1; possibly TRBD1 for D (6 bases). The CDR3 loop reads CASSPMGRGASEQFF. The covered CDR3 bases are TGTGCCAGCTCACCAATGGGCAGGGGAGCTAGTGAG.